This T cell receptor beta chain stems from a study of shared clonotypes between healthy human individuals. Generated by immunoSEQ multiplex PCR, the TCRdb table keeps only in-frame clones and is missing some. The data hold roughly 2 million clones, with about 95% observed a single time. Trimming removed 3 bases at V and 0 bases at J, with 12 bases between. The CDR3 has 15 residues. Germline CDR1 and CDR2: GTSNPN and SVGIG (reference sequence). Selected positively for CCR7 and CD45RO-negative, naive CD8 cells excluded terminally differentiated effector memory CD45RA+ cells. The sequence was obtained from a man between 18 and 29 years old in good health. Sequences were obtained from naive CD8+ T cells sorted from blood. This chain links TRBV30 with TRBJ2-1; D may correspond to TRBD1 or TRBD2 (5 bases each). CDR3 nucleotides: TGTGCCTGGAGCGGGGACGCTAGCTCCTACAATGAGCAGTTCTTC. It translates to CAWSGDASSYNEQFF.